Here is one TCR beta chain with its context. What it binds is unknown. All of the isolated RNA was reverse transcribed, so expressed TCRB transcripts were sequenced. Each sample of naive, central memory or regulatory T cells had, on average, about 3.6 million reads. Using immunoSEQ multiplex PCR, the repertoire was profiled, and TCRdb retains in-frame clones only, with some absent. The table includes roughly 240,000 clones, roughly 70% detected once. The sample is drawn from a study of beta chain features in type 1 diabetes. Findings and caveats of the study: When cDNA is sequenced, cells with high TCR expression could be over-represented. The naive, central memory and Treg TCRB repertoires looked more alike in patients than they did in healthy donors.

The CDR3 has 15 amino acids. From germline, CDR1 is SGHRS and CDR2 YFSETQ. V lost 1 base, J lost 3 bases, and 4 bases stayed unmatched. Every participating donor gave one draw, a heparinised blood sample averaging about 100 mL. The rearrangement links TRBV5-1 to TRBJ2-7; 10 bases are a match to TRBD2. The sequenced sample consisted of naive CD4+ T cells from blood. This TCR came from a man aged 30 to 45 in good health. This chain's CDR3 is CASSLTSGIFYEQYF. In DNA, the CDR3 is TGCGCCAGCAGCTTGACTAGCGGGATTTTCTACGAGCAGTACTTC.